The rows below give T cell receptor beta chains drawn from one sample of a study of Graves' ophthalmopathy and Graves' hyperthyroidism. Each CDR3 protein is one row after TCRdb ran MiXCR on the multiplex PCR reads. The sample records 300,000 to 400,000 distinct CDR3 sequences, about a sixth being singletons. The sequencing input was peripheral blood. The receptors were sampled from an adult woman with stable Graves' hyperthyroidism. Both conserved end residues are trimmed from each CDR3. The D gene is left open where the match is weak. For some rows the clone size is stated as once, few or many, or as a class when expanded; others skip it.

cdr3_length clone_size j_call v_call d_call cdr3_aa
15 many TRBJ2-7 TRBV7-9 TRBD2 ASSPPPGASGSYEQY
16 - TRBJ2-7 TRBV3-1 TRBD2 ASSQDWGGVADSYEQY
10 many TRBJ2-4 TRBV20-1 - SARDTLVIKY
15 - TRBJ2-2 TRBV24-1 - ATSDLRTDKGAGELF
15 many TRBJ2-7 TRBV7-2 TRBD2 ASSLGTSGGSSYEQY
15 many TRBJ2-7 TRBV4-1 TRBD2 ASSHPGTSGVPYEQY
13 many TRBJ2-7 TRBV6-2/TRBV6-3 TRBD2 ASSLLAGGAYEQY
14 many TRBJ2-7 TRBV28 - ASSRPSPPDSYEQY
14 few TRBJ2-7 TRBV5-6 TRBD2 ASSDTGTRGTYEQY
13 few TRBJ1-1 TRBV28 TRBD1 ASTEQGARSTEAF
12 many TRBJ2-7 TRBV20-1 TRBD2 SARGGRATGEQY
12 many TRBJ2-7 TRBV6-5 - ASSYSTGAYEQY
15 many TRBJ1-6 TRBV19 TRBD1 ASSHDRDRGRNSPLH
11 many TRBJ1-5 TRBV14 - ASSPEIGAIQH
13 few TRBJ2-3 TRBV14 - ASSQVSLASDTQY
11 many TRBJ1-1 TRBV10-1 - ASSRTFGTEAF
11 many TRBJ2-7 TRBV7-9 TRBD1 ASSAGQVYEQY
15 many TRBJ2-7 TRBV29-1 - SVDVLPRRDGFYEQY
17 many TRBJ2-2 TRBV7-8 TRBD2 ASSLSGRMAGGGTGELF
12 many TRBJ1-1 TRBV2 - ASRSEHLGTEAF
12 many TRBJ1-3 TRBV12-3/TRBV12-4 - ASSLQGFGNTIY
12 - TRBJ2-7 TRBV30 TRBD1 AWSVDRELAEQY
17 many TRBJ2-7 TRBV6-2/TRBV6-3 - ASRIYRWLGGAQAYEQY
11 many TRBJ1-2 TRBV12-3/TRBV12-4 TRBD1 ASSPTGGLGYT
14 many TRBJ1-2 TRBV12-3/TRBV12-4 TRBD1 ASSWTGAKTNYGYT
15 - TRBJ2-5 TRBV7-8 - ASSLTVWDPMFPYQY
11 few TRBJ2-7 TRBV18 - ASSEGYPYEQY
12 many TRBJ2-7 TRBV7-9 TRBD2 ASSMSGRAYEQY
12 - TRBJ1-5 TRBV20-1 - SARPKIVGQPQH
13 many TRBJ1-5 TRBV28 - ASSLVGFGNQPQH
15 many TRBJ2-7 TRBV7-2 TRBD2 ASSLAQLADSSYEQY
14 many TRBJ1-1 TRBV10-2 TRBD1 ASSGGSGTGNTEAF
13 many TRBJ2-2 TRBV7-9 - ASSRDSGPTGELF
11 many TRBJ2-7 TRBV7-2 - ASSSRHGYEQY
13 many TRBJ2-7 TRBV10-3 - AISDSHGGSYEQY
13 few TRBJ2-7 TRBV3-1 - ASSRSISGLYEQY
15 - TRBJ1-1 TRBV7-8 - ASSEVGRGSEHAEAF
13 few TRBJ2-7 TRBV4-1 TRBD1 ASSQANRGVGEQY
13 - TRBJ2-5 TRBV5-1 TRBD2 ASSSGTSGRGTQY
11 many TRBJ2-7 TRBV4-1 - ASSREGGYEQY
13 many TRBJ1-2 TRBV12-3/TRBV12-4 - ASSAYSASNYGYT